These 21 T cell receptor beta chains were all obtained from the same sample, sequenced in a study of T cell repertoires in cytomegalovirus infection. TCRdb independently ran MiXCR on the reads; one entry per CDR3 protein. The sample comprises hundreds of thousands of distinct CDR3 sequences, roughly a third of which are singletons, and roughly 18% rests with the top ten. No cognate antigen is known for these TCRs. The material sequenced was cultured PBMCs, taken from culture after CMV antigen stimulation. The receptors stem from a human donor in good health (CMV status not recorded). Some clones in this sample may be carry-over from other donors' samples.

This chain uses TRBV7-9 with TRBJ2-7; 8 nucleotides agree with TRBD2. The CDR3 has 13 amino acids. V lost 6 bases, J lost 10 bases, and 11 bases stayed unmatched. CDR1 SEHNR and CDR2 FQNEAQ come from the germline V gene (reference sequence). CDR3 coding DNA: TGTGCCAGCAGTCCAACTCTAGCGGGTCTTCAGTACTTC. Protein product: CASSPTLAGLQYF. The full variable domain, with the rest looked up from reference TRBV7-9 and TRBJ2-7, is DTGVSQNPRHKITKRGQNVTFRCDPISEHNRLYWYRQTLGQGPEFLTYFQNEAQLEKSRLLSDRFSAERPKGSFSTLEIQRTEQGDSAMYLCASSPTLAGLQYFGPGTRLTVT.

CDR3 bases: TGTGCCAGCAGTGAACGTCCGGATCAGCCCCAGCATTTT. It yields the protein CASSERPDQPQHF. The V and J genes are TRBV2 and TRBJ1-5; D unresolved. Germline CDR1 SNHLY, CDR2 FYNNEI. V gave up 2 bases and J gave up 5 bases, with 7 bases separating them. The CDR3 has 13 amino acids.

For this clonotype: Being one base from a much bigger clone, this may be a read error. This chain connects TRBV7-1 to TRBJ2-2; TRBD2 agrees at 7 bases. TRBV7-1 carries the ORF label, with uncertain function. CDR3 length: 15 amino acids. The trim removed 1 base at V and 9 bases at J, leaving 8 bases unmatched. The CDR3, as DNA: TGTGCCAGCAGCTCAGGACTAGCCGCAGCCCGGGAGCTGTTTTTT. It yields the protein CASSSGLAAARELFF.

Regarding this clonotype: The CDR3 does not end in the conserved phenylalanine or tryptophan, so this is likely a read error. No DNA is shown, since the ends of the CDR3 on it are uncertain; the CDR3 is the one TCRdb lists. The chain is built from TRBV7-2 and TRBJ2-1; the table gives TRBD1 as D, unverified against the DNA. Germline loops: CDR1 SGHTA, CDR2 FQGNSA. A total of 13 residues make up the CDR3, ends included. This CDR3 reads CASSLEGGGTPLL.

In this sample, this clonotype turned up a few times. The CDR3 here is CASSPPRTSAYEQYF. CDR3 nucleotide sequence: TGTGCCAGCAGCCCGCCCCGGACTAGCGCCTACGAGCAGTACTTC. This chain connects TRBV7-8 to TRBJ2-7; 9 nucleotides line up with TRBD2. Germline CDR1 and CDR2: SGHVS and FQNEAQ. Trimming at V came to 5 bases and at J to 2 bases, leaving 7 bases not matched to a gene. CDR3 length equals 15 residues.

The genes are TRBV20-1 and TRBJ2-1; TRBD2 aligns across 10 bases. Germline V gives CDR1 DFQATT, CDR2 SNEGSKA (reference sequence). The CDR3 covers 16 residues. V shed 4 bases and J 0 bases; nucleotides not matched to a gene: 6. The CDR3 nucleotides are TGCAGTGCTACTAGCGGGAGTCGGAGCTCCTACAATGAGCAGTTCTTC. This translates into CSATSGSRSSYNEQFF.

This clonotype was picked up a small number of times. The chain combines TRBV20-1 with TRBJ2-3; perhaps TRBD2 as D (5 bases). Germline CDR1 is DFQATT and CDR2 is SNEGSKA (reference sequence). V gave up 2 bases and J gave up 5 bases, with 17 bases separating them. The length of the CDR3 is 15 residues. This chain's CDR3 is CSARSNYRGVDTQYF. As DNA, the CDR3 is TGCAGTGCTAGATCAAACTATCGGGGAGTAGATACGCAGTATTTT.

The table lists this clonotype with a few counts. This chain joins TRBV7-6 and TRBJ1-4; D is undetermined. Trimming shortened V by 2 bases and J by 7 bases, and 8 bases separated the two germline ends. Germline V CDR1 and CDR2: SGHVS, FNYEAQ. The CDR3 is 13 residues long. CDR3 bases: TGTGCCAGCAGCTTATCCTCTACTGAAAAACTGTTTTTT. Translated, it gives CASSLSSTEKLFF.

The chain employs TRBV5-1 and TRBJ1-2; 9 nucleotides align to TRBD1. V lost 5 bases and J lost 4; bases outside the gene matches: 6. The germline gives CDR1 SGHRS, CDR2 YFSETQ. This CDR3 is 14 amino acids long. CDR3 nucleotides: TGCGCCAGCAGTTACCGGGACAGGGTCTATGGCTACACCTTC. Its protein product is CASSYRDRVYGYTF.

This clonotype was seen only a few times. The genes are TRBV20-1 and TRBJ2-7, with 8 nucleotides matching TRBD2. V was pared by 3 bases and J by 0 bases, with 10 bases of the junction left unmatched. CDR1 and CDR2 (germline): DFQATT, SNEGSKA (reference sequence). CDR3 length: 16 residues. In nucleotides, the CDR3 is TGCAGTGCTAGTCTCGCGGGAGGCCGGAGCTCCTACGAGCAGTACTTC. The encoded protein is CSASLAGGRSSYEQYF.

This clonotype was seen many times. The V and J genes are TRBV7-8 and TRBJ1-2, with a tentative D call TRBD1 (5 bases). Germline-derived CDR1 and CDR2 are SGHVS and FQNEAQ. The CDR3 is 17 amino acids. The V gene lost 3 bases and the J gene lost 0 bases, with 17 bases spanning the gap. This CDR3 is CASSFGIRGLANYGYTF. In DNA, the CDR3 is TGTGCCAGCAGCTTCGGAATTAGGGGCCTGGCTAACTATGGCTACACCTTC.

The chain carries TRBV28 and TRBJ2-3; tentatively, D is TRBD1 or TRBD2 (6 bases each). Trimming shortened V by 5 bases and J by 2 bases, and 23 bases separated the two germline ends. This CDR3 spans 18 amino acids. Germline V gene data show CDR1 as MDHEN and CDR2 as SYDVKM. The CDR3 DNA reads TGTGCCAGCAGTCCGGAGGGGGGAACTTATTTTGCCACAGATACGCAGTATTTT. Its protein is CASSPEGGTYFATDTQYF.

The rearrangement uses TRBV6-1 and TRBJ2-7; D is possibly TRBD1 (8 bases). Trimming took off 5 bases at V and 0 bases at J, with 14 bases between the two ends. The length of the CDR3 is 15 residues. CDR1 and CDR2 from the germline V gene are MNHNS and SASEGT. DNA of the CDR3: TGTGCCAGCAGTTATTACAGGGGGGGCTCCTACGAGCAGTACTTC. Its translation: CASSYYRGGSYEQYF.

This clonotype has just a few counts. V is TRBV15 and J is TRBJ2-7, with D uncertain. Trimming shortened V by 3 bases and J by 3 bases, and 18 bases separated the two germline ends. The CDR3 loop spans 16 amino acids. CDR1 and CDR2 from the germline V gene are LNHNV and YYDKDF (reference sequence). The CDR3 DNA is TGTGCCACCAGCAGCCTTTTTCCCGCCCGTCTCTACGAGCAGTACTTC. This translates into CATSSLFPARLYEQYF.

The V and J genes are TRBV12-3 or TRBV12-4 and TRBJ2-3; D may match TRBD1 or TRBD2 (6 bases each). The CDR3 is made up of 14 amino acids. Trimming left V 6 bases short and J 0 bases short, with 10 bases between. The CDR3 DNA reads TGTGCCAGCAGGGGGGGCCCTAGCACAGATACGCAGTATTTT. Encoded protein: CASRGGPSTDTQYF.

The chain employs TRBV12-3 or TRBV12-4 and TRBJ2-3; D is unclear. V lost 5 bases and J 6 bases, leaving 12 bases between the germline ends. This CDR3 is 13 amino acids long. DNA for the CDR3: TGTGCCAGCAGTACGATCTTCGGGGATACGCAGTATTTT. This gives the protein CASSTIFGDTQYF.

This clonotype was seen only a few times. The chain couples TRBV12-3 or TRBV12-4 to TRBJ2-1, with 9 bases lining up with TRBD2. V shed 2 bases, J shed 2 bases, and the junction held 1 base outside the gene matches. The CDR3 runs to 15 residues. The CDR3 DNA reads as TGTGCCAGCAGTTTACTAGCGGGGACCTACAATGAGCAGTTCTTC. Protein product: CASSLLAGTYNEQFF.

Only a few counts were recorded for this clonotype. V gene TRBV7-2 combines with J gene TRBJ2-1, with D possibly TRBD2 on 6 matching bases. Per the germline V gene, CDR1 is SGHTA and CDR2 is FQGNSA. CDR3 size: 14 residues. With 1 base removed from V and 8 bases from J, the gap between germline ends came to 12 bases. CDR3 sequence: CASSLGLAIDEQFF. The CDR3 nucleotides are TGTGCCAGCAGCTTAGGCCTAGCGATCGATGAGCAGTTCTTC.

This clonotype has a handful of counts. This chain's CDR3 is CSAQDREPYEQYF. Here the CDR3 DNA reads TGCAGCGCCCAGGACAGGGAACCCTACGAGCAGTACTTC. This chain joins TRBV29-1 and TRBJ2-7; 8 bases are shared with TRBD1. V lost 7 bases to trimming and J lost 2 bases; unmatched junction nucleotides: 7. This CDR3 region has 13 residues. Germline V gives CDR1 SQVTM, CDR2 ANQGSEA.

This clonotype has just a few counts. CDR3: CASSYLFRGRPNEKLFF. The DNA of the CDR3 is TGTGCCAGCAGTTATCTGTTTAGGGGGAGACCTAATGAAAAACTGTTTTTT. V and J are TRBV28 and TRBJ1-4, with a possible D match to TRBD1 (6 bases). In germline, CDR1 is MDHEN, CDR2 SYDVKM. The V end lost 4 bases, the J end lost 3 bases, and 18 bases lay between the germline ends. CDR3 length equals 17 residues.

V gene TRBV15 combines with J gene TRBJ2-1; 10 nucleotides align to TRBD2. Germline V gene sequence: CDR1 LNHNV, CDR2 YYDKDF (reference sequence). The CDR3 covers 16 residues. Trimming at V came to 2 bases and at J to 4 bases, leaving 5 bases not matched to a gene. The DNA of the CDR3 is TGTGCCACCAGCAGAATAGCGGGGGGAGGTTACAATGAGCAGTTCTTC. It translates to CATSRIAGGGYNEQFF.